Below, 16 T cell receptor beta chains from the same sample are listed, as sequenced in a study of shared clonotypes between healthy human individuals. The repertoire was sequenced with immunoSEQ multiplex PCR; TCRdb's copy has only in-frame clones and lacks some. The table includes about 2.3 million clones, 80% to 95% detected once. Sequencing used naive CD4+ T cells from PBMCs. Subset defined: CD45RA+ positively selected. The receptors were gathered from a man younger than 35 in good health. Some clones in this sample may be carry-over from other donors' samples.

The chain is built from TRBV18 and TRBJ2-7, with D unresolved. This CDR3 spans 16 amino acids. The V end was cut by 6 bases, the J end by 0 bases, with 18 bases between. Germline V gene data show CDR1 as KGHSH and CDR2 as LQKENI. The CDR3 reads CASSPPSKGPSYEQYF. DNA of the CDR3: TGTGCCAGCTCTCCCCCGTCCAAGGGTCCCTCCTACGAGCAGTACTTC.

The rearrangement uses TRBV5-1 and TRBJ1-5, with D possibly TRBD1 on 5 matching bases. Germline V lookup: CDR1 SGHRS, CDR2 YFSETQ. The CDR3 has 15 amino acids. Trimming took 3 bases from V and 7 from J, leaving 17 bases between them. The chain's CDR3 is CASSSSGTLGQPQHF. For the CDR3, the DNA is TGCGCCAGCAGCTCCTCCGGGACCTTGGGGCAGCCCCAGCATTTT.

The chain has TRBV4-3 and TRBJ2-3; TRBD1 matches at 7 bases. V was pared by 2 bases and J by 2 bases, with 7 bases of the junction left unmatched. Germline V gene lookup returns CDR1 LGHNA and CDR2 YSLEER. The CDR3 has 16 residues. For the CDR3, the DNA is TGCGCCAGCAGCCAAATACCGGGACAGAACACAGATACGCAGTATTTT. Amino acids: CASSQIPGQNTDTQYF.

The rearrangement uses TRBV7-8 and TRBJ2-1; 10 bases match TRBD1. The CDR3 consists of 15 residues. Unmatched junction bases numbered 3, after V lost 4 bases and J lost 3 bases. Germline V gene data show CDR1 as SGHVS and CDR2 as FQNEAQ. CDR3 DNA sequence: TGTGCCAGCAGCTCGTGGGACAGGGGCTACAATGAGCAGTTCTTC. Its protein product is CASSSWDRGYNEQFF.

A word on this clone: At the DNA level, this CDR3 is encoded by other sequences in the same sample as well. The J gene is TRBJ2-1, the V gene TRBV10-3; 13 positions match TRBD2. Germline V gene lookup returns CDR1 ENHRY and CDR2 SYGVKD. The CDR3 sequence is 16 residues long. The V segment lost 4 bases and the J segment 0 bases; nucleotides outside the gene matches: 0. CDR3 protein: CAISGLAGGSYNEQFF. In DNA, the CDR3 is TGTGCCATCAGTGGACTAGCGGGGGGCTCCTACAATGAGCAGTTCTTC.

In the case of this clone: The same CDR3 is also encoded by other DNA sequences in this sample. The V and J genes are TRBV5-4 and TRBJ2-7; 8 bases fit TRBD2. Trimming at V came to 5 bases and at J to 7 bases, leaving 8 bases not matched to a gene. CDR3 length: 13 residues. Germline V gives CDR1 SGHNT, CDR2 YYREEE (reference sequence). The CDR3 DNA reads TGTGCCAGCAGTTCTGGACTAGCTGGGGAGCAGTACTTC. Amino acids: CASSSGLAGEQYF.

This sequence joins TRBV2 and TRBJ1-4, with TRBD1 identical over 8 bases. This CDR3 has 15 residues. The germline CDR1 and CDR2 sequences are SNHLY and FYNNEI. V lost 4 bases, J lost 3 bases, and 4 bases stayed unmatched. CDR3 loop: CASSGTGTANEKLFF. The CDR3 nucleotides are TGTGCCAGCAGTGGGACAGGGACGGCTAATGAAAAACTGTTTTTT.

This clone was observed a handful of times. The genes are TRBV30 and TRBJ1-1; no definite D call. This CDR3 spans 14 amino acids. Germline CDR1 is GTSNPN and CDR2 is SVGIG (reference sequence). The V gene lost 4 bases and the J gene lost 0 bases, with 12 bases spanning the gap. CDR3 bases: TGTGCCTGGATAGTCGGCACCTTGAACACTGAAGCTTTCTTT. It yields the protein CAWIVGTLNTEAFF.

The chain combines TRBV10-3 with TRBJ2-7; 9 bases are a match to TRBD2. The CDR3 covers 16 residues. The junction had 9 bases not matched to a gene; V was cut back by 6 bases and J by 0 bases. CDR1 is ENHRY and CDR2 is SYGVKD in the germline V gene. The CDR3 loop is CAISGVSGSGSYEQYF. The CDR3 DNA sequence: TGTGCCATCAGCGGGGTTAGCGGGAGTGGCTCCTACGAGCAGTACTTC.

The chain uses TRBV27 and TRBJ2-1, with TRBD1 matching 7 bases. This CDR3 spans 15 amino acids. Germline V gene lookup returns CDR1 MNHEY and CDR2 SMNVEV (reference sequence). J gave up 6 bases and V 1 base, and 6 bases lay outside the gene matches. The CDR3: CASSLLGTVTNEQFF. As DNA, the CDR3 is TGTGCCAGCAGTTTATTGGGGACAGTAACCAATGAGCAGTTCTTC.

This sequence joins TRBV19 and TRBJ2-3; D unresolved. Germline V gene data show CDR1 as LNHDA and CDR2 as SQIVND (reference sequence). V dropped 6 bases and J dropped 2 bases, with 15 bases sitting between them. This CDR3 region has 15 residues. The CDR3 nucleotides read TGTGCCAGTAGGCTTAAACTGACTGTCACAGATACGCAGTATTTT. Translation gives CASRLKLTVTDTQYF.

The chain joins TRBV6-5 to TRBJ2-1; the D gene is possibly TRBD2 (6 bases). V lost 6 bases and J 6 bases, leaving 15 bases between the germline ends. CDR3 size: 14 residues. CDR1 and CDR2 from the germline V gene are MNHEY and SVGAGI. In DNA, the CDR3 is TGTGCCAGCAGGATGGAGGGGAGCCTCAATGAGCAGTTCTTC. This translates into CASRMEGSLNEQFF.

The sample holds one count of this clone. This chain uses TRBV6-5 with TRBJ2-7; possibly TRBD2 for D (6 bases). The CDR3 totals 16 residues. V lost 0 bases to trimming and J lost 2 bases, with 14 bases between them. Looked up from germline, CDR1 is MNHEY and CDR2 is SVGAGI. Here the CDR3 DNA reads TGTGCCAGCAGTTACTCTGTTGGGGGGTTAGCCTACGAGCAGTACTTC. The encoded protein is CASSYSVGGLAYEQYF.

This clone was found once. The CDR3 DNA sequence: TGTGCCAGCAGCCGCCCTAGCGGCTCCTACGAGCAGTACTTC. It yields the protein CASSRPSGSYEQYF. The V gene is TRBV28, the J gene TRBJ2-7; the match to TRBD2 covers 7 bases. V shed 6 bases and J 0 bases; nucleotides not matched to a gene: 5. From germline, CDR1 is MDHEN and CDR2 SYDVKM. The CDR3 is made up of 14 amino acids.

CDR3 sequence: CASSFGREPYEQYF. For the CDR3, the DNA is TGTGCCAGCAGCTTCGGACGGGAGCCCTACGAGCAGTACTTC. V is TRBV7-9 and J is TRBJ2-7; maybe TRBD2 (6 bases). CDR3 length: 14 amino acids. Germline CDR1 and CDR2: SEHNR and FQNEAQ (reference sequence). The ends were cut back, 3 bases at V and 2 bases at J, with 11 bases in the middle. Full variable domain (missing parts from reference TRBV7-9 and TRBJ2-7): DTGVSQNPRHKITKRGQNVTFRCDPISEHNRLYWYRQTLGQGPEFLTYFQNEAQLEKSRLLSDRFSAERPKGSFSTLEIQRTEQGDSAMYLCASSFGREPYEQYFGPGTRLTVT.

The chain links TRBV5-5 to TRBJ1-2, with D possibly being TRBD1 (5 bases). Germline V CDR1 and CDR2: SGHKS, YYEKEE (reference sequence). The CDR3 is 12 amino acids. V was trimmed by 7 bases and J by 5 bases, leaving 12 bases between them. The DNA for the CDR3 is TGTGCCAGCGCCTCCTCAGGGTATGGCTACACCTTC. This sequence encodes CASASSGYGYTF.